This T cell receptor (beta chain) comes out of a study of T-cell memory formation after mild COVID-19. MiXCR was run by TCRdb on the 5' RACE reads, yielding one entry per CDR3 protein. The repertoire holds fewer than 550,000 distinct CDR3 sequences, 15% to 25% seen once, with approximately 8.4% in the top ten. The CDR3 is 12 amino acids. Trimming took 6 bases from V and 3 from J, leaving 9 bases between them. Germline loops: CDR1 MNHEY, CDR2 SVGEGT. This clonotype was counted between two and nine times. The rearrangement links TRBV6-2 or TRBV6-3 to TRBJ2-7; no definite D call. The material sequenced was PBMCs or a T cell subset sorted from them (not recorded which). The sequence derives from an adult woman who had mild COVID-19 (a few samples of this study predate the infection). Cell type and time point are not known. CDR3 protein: CASRWGFYEQYF. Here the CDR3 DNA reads TGTGCCAGCAGATGGGGATTCTACGAGCAGTACTTC.